This entry lists 17 T cell receptor beta chains sequenced from one sample in a study of shared clonotypes between healthy human individuals (dated by TCRdb to about 2020). CD8 naive samples were CD45RO-negative cells positively selected for CCR7, giving a CD45RA+CCR7+ population that excluded TemRA cells. Library prep was done by the immunoSEQ multiplex PCR assay. TCRdb took this table from immuneACCESS and kept in-frame rearrangements with V and J called. Such tables lack part of the clones; where checked against another copy, unresolved V genes explain under half of the gap, and the rest is unexplained. Counted in this sample were millions of clones; about 93% of them appeared once. The ten largest clones represent more than 1.5% of the sample. The sequencing sample was made of naive CD8+ T cells from PBMCs. The cell subset or site label, read with the paper, signifies: CD45RA+CCR7+. Source of these receptors: a man between 18 and 29 years old in good health. Some clones in this sample may be carry-over from other donors' samples.

V and J are TRBV28 and TRBJ1-1; D is undetermined. The germline V gene encodes CDR1 MDHEN and CDR2 SYDVKM. With 2 bases removed from V and 5 bases from J, the gap between germline ends came to 15 bases. The CDR3 covers 15 residues. CDR3 DNA sequence: TGTGCCAGCAGTTTAGGGCAGCCCGGGAGAACTGAAGCTTTCTTT. Its protein is CASSLGQPGRTEAFF.

This clone has more than one count but fewer than ten. This sample includes further DNA sequences coding for the same CDR3. The chain is built from TRBV27 and TRBJ1-5, with TRBD1 as a possible D gene (5 bases). This CDR3 is 15 amino acids long. Germline-derived CDR1 and CDR2 are MNHEY and SMNVEV (reference sequence). Trimming took off 3 bases at V and 0 bases at J, with 9 bases between the two ends. CDR3 protein: CASSLTAYSNQPQHF. CDR3 sequence (DNA): TGTGCCAGCAGTTTGACAGCTTATAGCAATCAGCCCCAGCATTTT.

The rearrangement links TRBV7-8 to TRBJ2-3; TRBD2 aligns across 7 bases. This CDR3 comprises 15 residues. From germline, CDR1 is SGHVS and CDR2 FQNEAQ. The trim removed 8 bases at V and 2 bases at J, leaving 10 bases unmatched. The CDR3 here is CASSGPSGHTDTQYF. CDR3 nucleotide sequence: TGTGCCAGCTCGGGGCCTAGCGGACACACAGATACGCAGTATTTT.

J is TRBJ2-7 and V is TRBV4-1; TRBD2 might be the D (6 bases). V was pared by 2 bases and J by 4 bases, with 9 bases between. The germline CDR1 and CDR2 sequences are MGHRA and YSYEKL. The CDR3 runs to 13 residues. The CDR3 protein is CASSQPGVYEQYF. In DNA, the CDR3 is TGCGCCAGCAGCCAACCGGGAGTGTACGAGCAGTACTTC.

V usage is TRBV7-6 and J usage is TRBJ2-7; 8 bases line up with TRBD2. The CDR3 has 14 residues. Germline V gene lookup returns CDR1 SGHVS and CDR2 FNYEAQ. J lost 7 bases, V lost 1 base, and 6 bases had no gene match. For the CDR3, the DNA is TGTGCCAGCAGCTTAGTAGCGGGGCCGGGGGAGCAGTACTTC. Residues: CASSLVAGPGEQYF.

The V call is TRBV7-2, the J call TRBJ2-2, with D hard to call. Germline CDR1 and CDR2: SGHTA and FQGNSA. V lost 0 bases to trimming and J lost 3 bases, with 11 bases between them. This CDR3 contains 16 residues. Here the CDR3 reads CASSLALQPDTGELFF. The CDR3 DNA is TGTGCCAGCAGCTTAGCTTTGCAGCCCGACACCGGGGAGCTGTTTTTT.

The rearrangement joins TRBV9 to TRBJ2-3; a weak D match, TRBD2 (5 bases). V lost 4 bases and J lost 5, with 14 bases in between. This CDR3 contains 14 residues. Looked up from germline, CDR1 is SGDLS and CDR2 is YYNGEE. The CDR3 spells CASSPGFPGDTQYF. The CDR3 nucleotides read TGTGCCAGCAGCCCGGGGTTTCCGGGAGATACGCAGTATTTT.

The sample holds one count of this clone. The CDR3: CASSPPGSAYGYTF. In DNA form, the CDR3 reads TGTGCCAGCAGCCCCCCCGGAAGCGCTTATGGCTACACCTTC. The chain combines TRBV7-9 with TRBJ1-2; D gene uncertain. Trimming stripped 5 bases from V and 5 bases from J, with 15 bases between. Per germline, CDR1 SEHNR and CDR2 FQNEAQ (reference sequence). This CDR3 is built from 14 residues.

The V call is TRBV4-3, the J call TRBJ1-2; 8 bases are shared with TRBD1. V was pared by 0 bases and J by 3 bases, with 12 bases of the junction left unmatched. Germline CDR1 and CDR2: LGHNA and YSLEER. The CDR3 covers 18 residues. CDR3 amino acids: CASSQDIILDRVDYGYTF. The CDR3 DNA sequence: TGCGCCAGCAGCCAAGATATAATCTTGGACAGGGTTGACTATGGCTACACCTTC.

The rearrangement uses TRBV5-4 and TRBJ2-7; 10 nucleotides align to TRBD1. V lost 4 bases to trimming and J lost 5 bases; unmatched junction nucleotides: 9. The germline gives CDR1 SGHNT, CDR2 YYREEE (reference sequence). This CDR3 comprises 15 residues. The DNA for the CDR3 is TGTGCCAGCAGCCTCCCGGGGACAGGGGTCCACGAGCAGTACTTC. Translating gives CASSLPGTGVHEQYF.

The chain combines TRBV28 with TRBJ2-6; no definite D call. Per germline, CDR1 MDHEN and CDR2 SYDVKM. The CDR3 has 14 amino acids. V lost 6 bases and J lost 3, with 9 bases in between. CDR3 residues: CASRPPDGANVLTF. The CDR3 region has the DNA TGTGCCAGCAGGCCCCCGGATGGGGCCAACGTCCTGACTTTC.

This rearrangement joins TRBV28 to TRBJ2-7, with D perhaps matching TRBD2 (7 bases). The V end was cut by 2 bases, the J end by 1 base, with 18 bases between. From germline, CDR1 is MDHEN and CDR2 SYDVKM. This CDR3 spans 17 amino acids. CDR3 nucleotides: TGTGCCAGCAGTTTAAGTACACTCGGGGGGCTTTCCTACGAGCAGTACTTC. It encodes CASSLSTLGGLSYEQYF.

V usage is TRBV9 and J usage is TRBJ2-1, with D possibly called TRBD1 or TRBD2 (6 bases each). V was trimmed by 3 bases and J by 2 bases, leaving 15 bases between them. CDR1 is SGDLS, CDR2 YYNGEE, per germline. This CDR3 comprises 16 residues. The DNA of the CDR3 is TGTGCCAGCAGCGGGCGGCGGGACAAGACCTACAATGAGCAGTTCTTC. Protein sequence: CASSGRRDKTYNEQFF.

A few counts support this clone. The chain carries TRBV7-9 and TRBJ1-2; 8 bases are a match to TRBD1. This CDR3 has 16 amino acids. V dropped 5 bases and J dropped 4; count of bases not matched to a gene: 12. CDR1 is SEHNR and CDR2 is FQNEAQ in the germline V gene (reference sequence). CDR3: CASSPPGQGSGYGYTF. DNA for the CDR3: TGTGCCAGCAGCCCGCCTGGACAGGGATCGGGCTATGGCTACACCTTC. The whole variable domain, filled in from reference TRBV7-9 and TRBJ1-2, reads DTGVSQNPRHKITKRGQNVTFRCDPISEHNRLYWYRQTLGQGPEFLTYFQNEAQLEKSRLLSDRFSAERPKGSFSTLEIQRTEQGDSAMYLCASSPPGQGSGYGYTFGSGTRLTVV.

V usage is TRBV4-2 and J usage is TRBJ1-2; D is undetermined. Germline V lookup: CDR1 LGHNA, CDR2 YNFKEQ. The CDR3 totals 14 residues. Trimming left V 3 bases short and J 8 bases short, with 16 bases between. DNA of the CDR3: TGTGCCAGCAGCCATTTAGAAGTCTCCCCCGGCTACACCTTC. As protein: CASSHLEVSPGYTF.

J is TRBJ2-3 and V is TRBV7-8, with D possibly TRBD1 on 5 matching bases. Trimming pared 5 bases from V and 3 bases from J, leaving 12 bases between. The CDR3 length is 14 residues. Germline lookup yields CDR1 SGHVS and CDR2 FQNEAQ. Here the CDR3 reads CASSQQGETDTQYF. CDR3 nucleotide sequence: TGTGCCAGCAGCCAGCAGGGCGAAACAGATACGCAGTATTTT.

The chain combines TRBV19 with TRBJ1-1, with unresolved D. V was shortened by 3 bases and J by 10 bases, with 18 bases between the two germline ends. Germline V gene sequence: CDR1 LNHDA, CDR2 SQIVND (reference sequence). The CDR3 loop spans 14 amino acids. CDR3 bases: TGTGCCAGTAGTATCGCGTGGGCTTCTATCGGAGCTTTCTTT. Its protein is CASSIAWASIGAFF.